Below are 27 T cell receptor beta chains sequenced from a single sample in a study of cytomegalovirus exposure and HLA in healthy donors. PCR amplification relied on 60 Vbeta primers (plus 13 Jbeta primers). The method was immunoSEQ multiplex PCR; TCRdb's version includes in-frame clones alone and lacks a portion of them. The repertoire includes under 130,000 clones, around 72% of them detected once, and roughly 5.7% sits in the top ten. The sample taken for sequencing was PBMCs. The receptors originated from a male donor in good health and CMV-seronegative.

CDR3 protein: CASSITGTPIVGTQYF. The CDR3 nucleotides read TGTGCCAGCAGTATTACCGGGACACCAATCGTAGGTACGCAGTATTTT. The J gene is TRBJ2-3, the V gene TRBV27; a possible D gene is TRBD1 (6 bases). The CDR3 covers 16 residues. Per the germline V gene, CDR1 is MNHEY and CDR2 is SMNVEV (reference sequence). V was cut by 5 bases and J by 8 bases, with 23 bases left in between.

CDR3 coding DNA: TGTGCCAGCAGCCCCGGCCACAGGGGGACTGAAGCTTTCTTT. It specifies CASSPGHRGTEAFF. The V gene is TRBV7-2, the J gene TRBJ1-1; 8 bases align to TRBD1. The V gene end was trimmed by 5 bases and the J gene end by 5 bases; junction bases not matched to a gene: 7. The germline V gene has CDR1 SGHTA and CDR2 FQGNSA. The CDR3 spans 14 residues.

This clone was seen once. V and J are TRBV14 and TRBJ2-7; 8 bases are a match to TRBD2. Germline V gene sequence: CDR1 SGHDN, CDR2 FVKESK. CDR3 size: 19 residues. J was trimmed by 3 bases and V by 0 bases; bases with no gene match: 16. CDR3 amino acids: CASSQDIVGLAGGSYEQYF. Written as DNA, the CDR3 is TGTGCCAGCAGCCAAGATATTGTGGGGCTGGCGGGAGGAAGCTACGAGCAGTACTTC. Together with reference TRBV14 and TRBJ2-7, the CDR3 gives the full variable domain: EAGVTQFPSHSVIEKGQTVTLRCDPISGHDNLYWYRRVMGKEIKFLLHFVKESKQDESGMPNNRFLAERTGGTYSTLKVQPAELEDSGVYFCASSQDIVGLAGGSYEQYFGPGTRLTVT.

The gene calls are TRBV7-9 and TRBJ1-2; tentative D call: TRBD1 (6 bases). Germline lookup yields CDR1 SEHNR and CDR2 FQNEAQ (reference sequence). CDR3 length: 13 residues. V was trimmed by 3 bases and J by 7 bases, leaving 12 bases between them. The CDR3 loop reads CASSFEGVGGYTF. In DNA, the CDR3 is TGTGCCAGCAGCTTTGAGGGGGTTGGTGGCTACACCTTC.

This chain joins TRBV5-4 and TRBJ2-7; 13 nucleotides agree with TRBD2. CDR3 length equals 15 residues. Germline V gives CDR1 SGHNT, CDR2 YYREEE (reference sequence). The J segment lost 6 bases and the V segment lost 4 bases, leaving 7 bases of the junction unmatched. CDR3: CASSTPGLAGSEQYF. In nucleotides, the CDR3 is TGTGCCAGCAGCACTCCGGGACTAGCGGGATCCGAGCAGTACTTC.

The chain joins TRBV9 to TRBJ2-5; 11 bases fit TRBD1. The germline gives CDR1 SGDLS, CDR2 YYNGEE. This CDR3 region has 16 residues. Trimming at V came to 4 bases and at J to 5 bases, leaving 10 bases not matched to a gene. CDR3 DNA sequence: TGTGCCAGCAGCCCGGGGGACAGGGGGATTGTTGAGACCCAGTACTTC. This translates into CASSPGDRGIVETQYF.

CDR3 DNA: TGTGCCAGCAGCTCGGGACTAGCGGGTCACCAAGAGACCCAGTACTTC. Its protein is CASSSGLAGHQETQYF. This chain connects TRBV9 to TRBJ2-5, with TRBD2 matching 12 bases. This CDR3 contains 16 residues. The ends lost 4 bases at V and 0 bases at J; junction bases unmatched: 4. Germline V gene data show CDR1 as SGDLS and CDR2 as YYNGEE.

In this sample, this clone turned up a few times. The chain couples TRBV5-4 to TRBJ1-1; 9 bases are shared with TRBD1. CDR1 and CDR2 (germline): SGHNT, YYREEE (reference sequence). The ends lost 3 bases at V and 7 bases at J; junction bases unmatched: 1. The CDR3 consists of 12 residues. DNA for the CDR3: TGTGCCAGCAGCTGGGACAGGGTTGAAGCTTTCTTT. It yields the protein CASSWDRVEAFF.

The rearrangement uses TRBV11-3 and TRBJ2-1, with TRBD2 matching 10 bases. The V segment lost 0 bases and the J segment 6 bases; nucleotides outside the gene matches: 5. Germline loops: CDR1 SGHNT, CDR2 YENEEA. The CDR3 spans 16 residues. For the CDR3, the DNA is TGTGCCAGCAGCTTAGAGGCGGCTAGCGGGAGCAATGAGCAGTTCTTC. Protein sequence: CASSLEAASGSNEQFF.

In DNA form, the CDR3 reads TGTGCCAGCAGCTTATTTAGCGGGAGTGGGAACGGCGGGGAGCTGTTTTTT. Amino acids: CASSLFSGSGNGGELFF. The rearrangement uses TRBV7-3 and TRBJ2-2; 9 bases fit TRBD2. The J segment lost 7 bases and the V segment lost 2 bases, leaving 11 bases of the junction unmatched. The CDR3 spans 17 residues. CDR1 is SGHTA, CDR2 FQGTGA, per germline.

Of note for this clone: One end of the junction is discordant with germline, which a read error may explain. The chain recombines TRBV7-6 with TRBJ2-5; D is possibly TRBD1 (6 bases). The germline CDR1 and CDR2 sequences are SGHVS and FNYEAQ. The CDR3 has 13 amino acids. The CDR3 region has the DNA TGTGCCAGCAGCTTAGACTTTTTGGGACATTCTCACTTC. This encodes CASSLDFLGHSHF.

This chain joins TRBV19 and TRBJ2-5; TRBD1 agrees at 7 bases. The closer fit of TRBJ2-7 to the DNA end suggests the J call may be wrong. This CDR3 is 13 amino acids long. Germline V gene data show CDR1 as LNHDA and CDR2 as SQIVND (reference sequence). CDR3 sequence reads: CASTGTVSYEQYF. The DNA for the CDR3 is TGTGCCTCGACGGGGACAGTATCCTACGAGCAGTACTTC.

The chain couples TRBV30 to TRBJ2-7, with TRBD2 matching over 8 bases. V was clipped by 1 base and J by 2 bases; unmatched bases: 13. Germline CDR1 is GTSNPN and CDR2 is SVGIG (reference sequence). The CDR3 loop spans 17 amino acids. The CDR3 sequence: CAWSGPRAGDGTYEQYF. CDR3 sequence (DNA): TGTGCCTGGAGTGGGCCCCGAGCGGGAGACGGGACCTACGAGCAGTACTTC.

The chain recombines TRBV4-2 with TRBJ2-7; 7 bases align to TRBD1. The trim removed 4 bases at V and 1 base at J, leaving 10 bases unmatched. The CDR3 runs to 16 residues. CDR1 is LGHNA, CDR2 YNFKEQ, per germline. The CDR3 DNA is TGTGCCAGCAGCCCCAGACCAGGGGGAATGTCCTACGAGCAGTACTTC. Translation gives CASSPRPGGMSYEQYF.

The DNA of the CDR3 is TGCGCCAGCAGCTTGGATAGAGAGACCGGGGAGCTGTTTTTT. Protein sequence: CASSLDRETGELFF. The genes are TRBV5-1 and TRBJ2-2, with D uncertain. CDR3 length equals 14 residues. Trimming cost V 0 bases and J 5 bases, with 8 bases left between them. Looked up from germline, CDR1 is SGHRS and CDR2 is YFSETQ.

This chain connects TRBV27 to TRBJ1-1; D perhaps matches TRBD1 (5 bases). The V and J ends lost 7 bases and 9 bases respectively, with 21 bases between them. Germline CDR1 is MNHEY and CDR2 is SMNVEV (reference sequence). The CDR3 totals 14 residues. CDR3 residues: CASTPRYGGLQAFF. The CDR3 DNA sequence: TGTGCCAGCACCCCAAGGTACGGGGGGTTACAAGCTTTCTTT.

This clone was seen a single time. CDR3 residues: CASSSRTATNEKLFF. The CDR3 DNA follows: TGCGCCAGCAGCTCGCGGACAGCAACTAATGAAAAACTGTTTTTT. This rearrangement joins TRBV5-1 to TRBJ1-4, with D possibly TRBD1 on 6 matching bases. V was pared by 3 bases and J by 0 bases, with 9 bases between. The V gene's germline CDR1 is SGHRS and CDR2 YFSETQ. The CDR3 runs 15 residues. Using reference TRBV5-1 and TRBJ1-4 for the parts outside the CDR3, the full variable domain is KAGVTQTPRYLIKTRGQQVTLSCSPISGHRSVSWYQQTPGQGLQFLFEYFSETQRNKGNFPGRFSGRQFSNSRSEMNVSTLELGDSALYLCASSSRTATNEKLFFGSGTQLSVL.

This sequence joins TRBV4-1 and TRBJ2-7; 8 bases line up with TRBD2. CDR1 is MGHRA, CDR2 YSYEKL, per germline. The CDR3 loop spans 17 amino acids. The V and J ends lost 1 base and 2 bases, in that order; junction bases with no gene match: 10. The CDR3 sequence: CASSQGPTWGLAYEQYF. The DNA of the CDR3 is TGCGCCAGCAGCCAAGGCCCTACGTGGGGACTAGCCTACGAGCAGTACTTC.

The rearrangement joins TRBV9 to TRBJ2-1; 8 bases are a match to TRBD2. Germline V gene sequence: CDR1 SGDLS, CDR2 YYNGEE. This CDR3 is built from 20 residues. The trim removed 4 bases at V and 0 bases at J, leaving 18 bases unmatched. The CDR3 region is CASSHETTYTSGSSYNEQFF. Written as DNA, the CDR3 is TGTGCCAGCAGCCATGAAACGACATACACTAGCGGCAGCTCCTACAATGAGCAGTTCTTC.

CDR3 in DNA: TGCAGCGTTTTGTCGGGGTATGGCTCTGGGGCCAACGTCCTGACTTTC. Translation gives CSVLSGYGSGANVLTF. The rearrangement links TRBV29-1 to TRBJ2-6; tentative D call: TRBD2 (5 bases). With 5 bases removed from V and 0 bases from J, the gap between germline ends came to 14 bases. This CDR3 has 16 amino acids. CDR1 is SQVTM and CDR2 is ANQGSEA in the germline V gene.

V is TRBV29-1 and J is TRBJ2-7, with 7 bases aligning to TRBD2. Germline CDR1 reads SQVTM; CDR2 reads ANQGSEA. Trimming cost V 7 bases and J 0 bases; bases outside gene matches: 6. This CDR3 region has 13 residues. CDR3 region: CSASAGSSYEQYF. In DNA, the CDR3 is TGCAGCGCCTCAGCGGGGAGCTCCTACGAGCAGTACTTC.

Details on this clone: The junction departs from the called germline gene at one end, perhaps through a read error. The chain uses TRBV7-9 and TRBJ2-5; D gene ambiguous. This CDR3 region has 13 residues. Per the germline V gene, CDR1 is SEHNR and CDR2 is FQNEAQ (reference sequence). In DNA, the CDR3 is TGTGCCAGCGGCTTATCGGGTCAAGAGACCCAGTACTTC. This sequence encodes CASGLSGQETQYF.

The V call is TRBV19, the J call TRBJ2-1; D ambiguous. The CDR3 length is 13 residues. Trimming removed 2 bases at V and 5 bases at J, with 7 bases between. From germline, CDR1 is LNHDA and CDR2 SQIVND (reference sequence). CDR3 in amino acids: CASSIYGDNEQFF. DNA for the CDR3: TGTGCCAGTAGTATATATGGAGACAATGAGCAGTTCTTC.

This chain links TRBV19 with TRBJ2-1; TRBD2 matches 13 bases. The J segment lost 8 bases and the V segment lost 4 bases, leaving 17 bases of the junction unmatched. Per the germline V gene, CDR1 is LNHDA and CDR2 is SQIVND (reference sequence). The CDR3 has 19 residues. This CDR3 reads CASSTGQGLTSGRWHEQFF. CDR3 in DNA: TGTGCCAGTAGTACTGGACAGGGACTGACTAGCGGGAGGTGGCATGAGCAGTTCTTC.

Turning to this clone: No conserved phenylalanine or tryptophan ends this CDR3, so it is likely a read error. Because the CDR3's place on the DNA is in doubt, the DNA is left out and the CDR3 is given as listed by TCRdb. The rearrangement links TRBV19 to TRBJ1-2; the listed D gene, TRBD1, was not tested against the DNA. In germline, CDR1 is LNHDA, CDR2 SQIVND (reference sequence). Both ends counted, the CDR3 spans 10 residues. The CDR3 region is CASSILGAMM.

The gene calls are TRBV6-5 and TRBJ2-5; D is unclear. The V end lost 8 bases, the J end lost 5 bases, and 9 bases lay between the germline ends. The CDR3 totals 11 residues. The germline CDR1 and CDR2 sequences are MNHEY and SVGAGI. The CDR3: CASQVAETQYF. CDR3 coding DNA: TGTGCCAGCCAGGTCGCGGAGACCCAGTACTTC.

CDR3 residues: CASSEARGTSSSLAKNIQYF. CDR3 nucleotide sequence: TGTGCCAGCAGTGAAGCGCGGGGGACTAGCTCCTCACTAGCCAAAAACATTCAGTACTTC. The chain couples TRBV2 to TRBJ2-4; 9 bases fit TRBD2. The germline V gene has CDR1 SNHLY and CDR2 FYNNEI. The CDR3 is made up of 20 amino acids. J lost 0 bases, V lost 0 bases, and 12 bases had no gene match.